Many counts were recorded for the clone carrying this T cell receptor beta chain. This sample was included in a study of neurological immune-mediated disorders. In TCRdb, the 5' RACE reads were re-called with MiXCR into one record per CDR3 protein. This table has under 90,000 distinct CDR3 sequences, approximately 3.5% appearing once. Germline V gene sequence: CDR1 MDHEN, CDR2 SYDVKM. The length of the CDR3 is 14 residues. With 8 bases clipped from V and 1 base from J, the junction kept 5 bases outside the gene matches. Sample: PBMCs. The chain couples TRBV28 to TRBJ2-1; 7 bases match TRBD1. The TCR comes from a woman between 50 and 59 years old with multiple sclerosis. CDR3 residues: CASQGVVSYNEQFF. Written as DNA, the CDR3 is TGTGCCAGCCAGGGGGTGGTGTCCTACAATGAGCAGTTCTTC.